This T cell receptor beta chain was identified in a study of blood T cell repertoires in COVID-19. The CDR3 spans 14 residues. Trimming pared 0 bases from V and 10 bases from J, leaving 14 bases between. In germline, CDR1 is SGHNT, CDR2 YYREEE (reference sequence). This table comes from immunoSEQ multiplex PCR, and its TCRdb copy is limited to in-frame clones, with some not included. Among some 170,000 clones listed, more than 75% were seen once. The table lists this clone with a few counts. Sequenced material: peripheral blood. The receptor's source is a woman aged 70-85 years with acute or convalescent COVID-19. The chain is built from TRBV5-4 and TRBJ2-1; TRBD1 is a possible D gene (5 bases). This chain's CDR3 is CASSLGQGRGEQFF. In DNA form, the CDR3 reads TGTGCCAGCAGCTTGGGTCAGGGAAGGGGCGAGCAGTTCTTC.